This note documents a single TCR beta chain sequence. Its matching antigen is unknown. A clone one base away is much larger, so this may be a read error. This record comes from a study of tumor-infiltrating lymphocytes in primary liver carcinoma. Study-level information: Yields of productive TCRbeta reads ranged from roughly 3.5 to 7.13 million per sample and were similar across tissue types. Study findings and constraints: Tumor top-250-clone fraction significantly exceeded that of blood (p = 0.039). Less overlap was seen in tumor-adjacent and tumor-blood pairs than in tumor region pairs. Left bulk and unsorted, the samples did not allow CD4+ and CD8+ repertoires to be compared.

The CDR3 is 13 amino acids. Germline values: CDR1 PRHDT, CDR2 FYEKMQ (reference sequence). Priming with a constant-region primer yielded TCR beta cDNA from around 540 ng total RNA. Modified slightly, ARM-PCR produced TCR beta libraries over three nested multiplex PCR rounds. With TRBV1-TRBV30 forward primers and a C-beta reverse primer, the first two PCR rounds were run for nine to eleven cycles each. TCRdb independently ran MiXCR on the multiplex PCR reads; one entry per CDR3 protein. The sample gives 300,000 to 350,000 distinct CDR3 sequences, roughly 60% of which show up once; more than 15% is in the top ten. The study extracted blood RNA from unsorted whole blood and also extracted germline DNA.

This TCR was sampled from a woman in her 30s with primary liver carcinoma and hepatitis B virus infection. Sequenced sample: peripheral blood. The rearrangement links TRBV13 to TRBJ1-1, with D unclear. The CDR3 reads CASSHEGRSETFF. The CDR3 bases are TGTGCCAGCAGCCACGAAGGACGTAGTGAAACTTTCTTT. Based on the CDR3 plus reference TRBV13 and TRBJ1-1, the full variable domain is AAGVIQSPRHLIKEKRETATLKCYPIPRHDTVYWYQQGPGQDPQFLISFYEKMQSDKGSIPDRFSAQQFSDYHSELNMSSLELGDSALYFCASSHEGRSETFFGQGTRLTVV.